This paragraph reports one T cell receptor beta chain. Its matching antigen is unknown. PCR amplification relied on 60 Vbeta primers (plus 13 Jbeta primers). Profiled with immunoSEQ multiplex PCR; TCRdb holds only in-frame clones, not every one. The sample shows about 140,000 clones, roughly 80% of them seen only once. Trimming stripped 0 bases from V and 0 bases from J, with 6 bases between. This CDR3 contains 14 residues. The germline gives CDR1 SGHNT, CDR2 YYREEE (reference sequence). The data were obtained in a study of cytomegalovirus exposure and HLA in healthy donors. This cohort consisted of healthy bone marrow donors. Study findings and constraints: More clonal expansion characterized HLA-associated TCR beta chains than equally common others in a later analysis. As was reported, the classifier diagnosed cytomegalovirus status with high specificity and sensitivity. An observed cluster of highly shared sequence variants was recorded as a likely sequencing artifact.

The sequenced sample was PBMCs. This receptor was obtained from a man in his late teens or twenties in good health and CMV-seropositive. This chain joins TRBV5-4 and TRBJ1-1; no definite D call. As DNA, the CDR3 is TGTGCCAGCAGCTTGGGGCAGATGAACACTGAAGCTTTCTTT. This sequence encodes CASSLGQMNTEAFF.